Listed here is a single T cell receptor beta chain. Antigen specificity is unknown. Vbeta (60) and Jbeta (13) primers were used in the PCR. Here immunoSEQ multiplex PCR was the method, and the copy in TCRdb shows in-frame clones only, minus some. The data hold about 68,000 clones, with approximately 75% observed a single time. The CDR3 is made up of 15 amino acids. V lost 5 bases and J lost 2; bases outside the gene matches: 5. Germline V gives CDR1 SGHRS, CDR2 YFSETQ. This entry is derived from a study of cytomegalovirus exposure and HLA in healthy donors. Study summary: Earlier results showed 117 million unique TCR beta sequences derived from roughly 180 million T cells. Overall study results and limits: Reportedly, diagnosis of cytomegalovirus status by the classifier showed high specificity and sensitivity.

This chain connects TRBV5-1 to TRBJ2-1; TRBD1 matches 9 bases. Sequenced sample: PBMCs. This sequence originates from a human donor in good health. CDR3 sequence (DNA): TGCGCCAGCAGTTACAGACAGGGGGCCTACAATGAGCAGTTCTTC. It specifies CASSYRQGAYNEQFF. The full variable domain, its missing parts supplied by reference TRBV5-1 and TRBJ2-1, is KAGVTQTPRYLIKTRGQQVTLSCSPISGHRSVSWYQQTPGQGLQFLFEYFSETQRNKGNFPGRFSGRQFSNSRSEMNVSTLELGDSALYLCASSYRQGAYNEQFFGPGTRLTVL.